This T cell receptor beta chain comes out of a study of blood T cell repertoires in COVID-19. This clone was detected once. Libraries were prepared by immunoSEQ multiplex PCR; TCRdb keeps only in-frame clonotypes and omits some of them. The sample consists of about 260,000 clones, just under 90% of them appearing once. The sequence was collected from a man aged 45 to 65 who had been exposed to COVID-19. The sequenced sample consisted of PBMCs or T cells enriched from blood (not recorded which).

The CDR3 sequence is CASSSGTDVYNEQFF. Here the CDR3 DNA reads TGTGCCAGCAGCTCCGGGACAGATGTATACAATGAGCAGTTCTTC. This rearrangement joins TRBV6-5 to TRBJ2-1; 7 nucleotides match TRBD1. The CDR3 contains 15 residues. V shed 6 bases and J 4 bases; nucleotides not matched to a gene: 9. From germline, CDR1 is MNHEY and CDR2 SVGAGI.